The entry below describes one T cell receptor (beta chain). Next came a second PCR, run for about 7 to 12 cycles, which used a sample-barcoded 5' primer along with a J-beta primer mix. Each CDR3 protein gets one entry after TCRdb re-called the 5' RACE reads with MiXCR. This repertoire shows some 1.1 million distinct CDR3 sequences, around two fifths found once; its top ten account for roughly 14%. The length of the CDR3 is 16 residues. Germline lookup yields CDR1 MNHNY and CDR2 SVGAGI (reference sequence). Trimming pared 0 bases from V and 5 bases from J, leaving 16 bases between. This specimen comes from a study of blood T cells in healthy people across ages. Each donor supplied 8 to 10 milliliters of peripheral blood.

V gene TRBV6-6 combines with J gene TRBJ2-5; possibly TRBD1 for D (5 bases). The sequence derives from a young man in good health. The sequenced sample consisted of blood. The DNA for the CDR3 is TGTGCCAGCAGTTACTCGGCCGCCAGGGTTCAGGAGACCCAGTACTTC. Its protein is CASSYSAARVQETQYF.